This T cell receptor (beta chain) was obtained from a study of T-cell reconstitution after alpha-beta-depleted transplantation in children. Unique molecular identifiers were built into the TCRbeta library. TCRdb recomputed calls from the PCR reads with MiXCR, one row per CDR3 protein. This sample yields around 250,000 distinct CDR3 sequences, of which 20% to 30% are seen a single time; about 2.6% belongs to the top ten. Between the trimmed V and J ends, which lost 0 bases and 0 bases, there was a span of 5 bases. CDR3 length: 13 amino acids. Germline V gene data show CDR1 as DFQATT and CDR2 as SNEGSKA (reference sequence). Study-level findings and limits: Two months or so post-transplant, alpha-beta T cells reportedly derived from several hundred expanded graft clones. It was newly produced T cells that mostly accounted for T-cell counts and diversity one year after transplant.

As for this clonotype: Its antigen is undetermined.

The sample consisted of PBMCs, taken before TCRalphabeta/CD19-depleted stem cell transplant. V is TRBV20-1 and J is TRBJ1-2; D remains unclear. This clonotype was sampled from a girl aged 2 to 9 with Fanconi anemia, due to receive a stem cell transplant. The CDR3 here is CSARDVANYGYTF. Written as DNA, the CDR3 is TGCAGTGCTAGAGACGTAGCTAACTATGGCTACACCTTC.